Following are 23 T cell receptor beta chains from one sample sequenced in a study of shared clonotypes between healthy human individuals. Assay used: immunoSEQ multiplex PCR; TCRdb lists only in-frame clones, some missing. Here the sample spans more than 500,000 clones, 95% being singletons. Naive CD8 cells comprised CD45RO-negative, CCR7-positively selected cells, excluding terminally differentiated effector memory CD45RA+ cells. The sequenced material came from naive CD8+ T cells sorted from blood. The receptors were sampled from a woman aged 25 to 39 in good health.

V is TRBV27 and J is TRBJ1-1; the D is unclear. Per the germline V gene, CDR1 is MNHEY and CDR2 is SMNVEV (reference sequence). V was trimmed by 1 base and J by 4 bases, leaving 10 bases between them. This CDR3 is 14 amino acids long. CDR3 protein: CASSLYPPGTEAFF. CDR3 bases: TGTGCCAGCAGTTTATACCCCCCGGGCACTGAAGCTTTCTTT.

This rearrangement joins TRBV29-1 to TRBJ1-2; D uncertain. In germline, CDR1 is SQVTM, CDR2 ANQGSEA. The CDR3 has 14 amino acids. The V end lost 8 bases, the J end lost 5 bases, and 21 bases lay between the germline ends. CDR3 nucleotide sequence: TGCAGCACAAGTGAAGGGAGAAGCTTATATGGCTACACCTTC. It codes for CSTSEGRSLYGYTF.

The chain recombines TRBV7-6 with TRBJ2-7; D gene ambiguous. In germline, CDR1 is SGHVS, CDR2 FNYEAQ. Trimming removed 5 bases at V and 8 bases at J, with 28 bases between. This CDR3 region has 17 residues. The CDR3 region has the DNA TGTGCCAGCAGCCCAGCAGGTAGGGCGGTTATTACTACGAAGCAGTACTTC. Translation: CASSPAGRAVITTKQYF.

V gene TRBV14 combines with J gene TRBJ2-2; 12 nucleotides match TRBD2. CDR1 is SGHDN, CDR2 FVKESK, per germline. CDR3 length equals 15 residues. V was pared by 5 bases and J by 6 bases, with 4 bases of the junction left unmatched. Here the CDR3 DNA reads TGTGCCAGCAGCGCTCTAGCGGGAGGGTCCGGGGAGCTGTTTTTT. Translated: CASSALAGGSGELFF.

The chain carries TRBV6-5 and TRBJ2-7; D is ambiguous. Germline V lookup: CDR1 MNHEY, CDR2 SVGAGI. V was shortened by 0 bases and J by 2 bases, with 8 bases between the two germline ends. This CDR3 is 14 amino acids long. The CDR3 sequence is CASSYSALAYEQYF. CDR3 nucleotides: TGTGCCAGCAGTTACTCGGCACTGGCCTACGAGCAGTACTTC.

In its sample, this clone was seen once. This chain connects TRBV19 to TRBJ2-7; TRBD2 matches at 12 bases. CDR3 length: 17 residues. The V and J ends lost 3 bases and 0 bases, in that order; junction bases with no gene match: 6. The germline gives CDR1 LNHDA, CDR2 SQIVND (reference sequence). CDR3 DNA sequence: TGTGCCAGTAGTATCGGGACTAGCGGGCCCGGCTCCTACGAGCAGTACTTC. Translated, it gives CASSIGTSGPGSYEQYF.

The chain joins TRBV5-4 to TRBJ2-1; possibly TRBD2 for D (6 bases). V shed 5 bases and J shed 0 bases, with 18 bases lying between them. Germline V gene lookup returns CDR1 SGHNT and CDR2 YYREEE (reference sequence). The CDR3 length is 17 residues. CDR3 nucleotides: TGTGCCAGCAGACCCTCCTGGGGGGTTAGCTCCTACAATGAGCAGTTCTTC. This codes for CASRPSWGVSSYNEQFF.

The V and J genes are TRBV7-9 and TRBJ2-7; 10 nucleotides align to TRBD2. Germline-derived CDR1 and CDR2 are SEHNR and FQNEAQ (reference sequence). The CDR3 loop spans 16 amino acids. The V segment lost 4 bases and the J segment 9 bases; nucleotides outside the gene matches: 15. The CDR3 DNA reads TGTGCCAGCAGCTCCCCTCCTAGCGGGAGATTCGGTCGGCAGTACTTC. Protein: CASSSPPSGRFGRQYF.

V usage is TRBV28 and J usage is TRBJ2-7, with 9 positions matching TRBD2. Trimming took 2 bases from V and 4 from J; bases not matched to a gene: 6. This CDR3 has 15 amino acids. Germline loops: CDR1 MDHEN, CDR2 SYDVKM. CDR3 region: CASSLRLAGTYEQYF. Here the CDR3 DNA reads TGTGCCAGCAGTTTAAGGCTAGCGGGAACGTACGAGCAGTACTTC.

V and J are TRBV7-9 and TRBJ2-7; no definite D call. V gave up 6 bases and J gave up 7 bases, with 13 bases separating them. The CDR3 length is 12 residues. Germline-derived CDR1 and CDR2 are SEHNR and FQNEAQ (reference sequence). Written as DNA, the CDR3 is TGTGCCAGCAGTTCGACTGTGAAGGAGCAGTACTTC. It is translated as CASSSTVKEQYF.

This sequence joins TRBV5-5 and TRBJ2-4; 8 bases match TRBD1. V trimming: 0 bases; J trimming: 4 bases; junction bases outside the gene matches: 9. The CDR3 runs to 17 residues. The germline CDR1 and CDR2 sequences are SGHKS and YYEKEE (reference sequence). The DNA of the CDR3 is TGTGCCAGCAGCTTGGGGGACCTCCGGACAGGGAAAAACATTCAGTACTTC. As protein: CASSLGDLRTGKNIQYF.

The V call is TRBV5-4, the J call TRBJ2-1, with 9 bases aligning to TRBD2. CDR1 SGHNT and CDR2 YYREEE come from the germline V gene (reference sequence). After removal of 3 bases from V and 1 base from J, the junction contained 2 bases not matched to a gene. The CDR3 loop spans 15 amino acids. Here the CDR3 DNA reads TGTGCCAGCAGCTATAGCGGGAGTTCCTACAATGAGCAGTTCTTC. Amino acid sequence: CASSYSGSSYNEQFF.

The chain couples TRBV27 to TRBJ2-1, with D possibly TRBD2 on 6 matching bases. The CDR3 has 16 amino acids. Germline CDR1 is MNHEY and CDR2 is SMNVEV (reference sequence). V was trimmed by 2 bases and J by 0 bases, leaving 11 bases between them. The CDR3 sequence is CASSLNSGSSYNEQFF. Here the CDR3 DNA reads TGTGCCAGCAGTTTAAATAGCGGAAGCTCCTACAATGAGCAGTTCTTC.

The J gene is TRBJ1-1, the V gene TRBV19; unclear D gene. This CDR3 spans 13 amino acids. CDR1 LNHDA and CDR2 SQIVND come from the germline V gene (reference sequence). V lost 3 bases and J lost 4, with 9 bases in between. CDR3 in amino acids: CASSIRGATEAFF. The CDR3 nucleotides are TGTGCCAGTAGTATTCGGGGAGCCACTGAAGCTTTCTTT.

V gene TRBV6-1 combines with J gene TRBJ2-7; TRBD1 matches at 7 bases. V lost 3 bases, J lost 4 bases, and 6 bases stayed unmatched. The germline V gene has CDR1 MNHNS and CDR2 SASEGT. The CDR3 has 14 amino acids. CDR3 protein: CASSDVGQVYEQYF. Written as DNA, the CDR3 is TGTGCCAGCAGTGATGTAGGACAGGTTTACGAGCAGTACTTC.

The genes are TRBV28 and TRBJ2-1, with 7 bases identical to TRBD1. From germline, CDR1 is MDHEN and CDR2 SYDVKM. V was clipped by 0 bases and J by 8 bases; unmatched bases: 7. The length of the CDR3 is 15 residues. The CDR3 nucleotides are TGTGCCAGCAGTTTATGGAAAGGGGGCGACGATGAGCAGTTCTTC. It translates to CASSLWKGGDDEQFF.

The CDR3, as DNA: TGTGCCAGCAGTCTCGGGCAGGGGAAGTTCTTC. It specifies CASSLGQGKFF. V and J are TRBV27 and TRBJ2-1, with D tentatively TRBD1 (6 bases). With 5 bases removed from V and 14 bases from J, the gap between germline ends came to 13 bases. This CDR3 is 11 amino acids long. CDR1 is MNHEY, CDR2 SMNVEV, per germline (reference sequence).

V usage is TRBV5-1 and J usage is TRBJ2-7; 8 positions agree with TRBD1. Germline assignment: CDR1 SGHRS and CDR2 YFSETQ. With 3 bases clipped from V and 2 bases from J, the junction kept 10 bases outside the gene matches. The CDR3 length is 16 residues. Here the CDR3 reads CASSSATGVFAYEQYF. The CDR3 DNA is TGCGCCAGCAGCTCCGCGACAGGGGTGTTTGCCTACGAGCAGTACTTC.

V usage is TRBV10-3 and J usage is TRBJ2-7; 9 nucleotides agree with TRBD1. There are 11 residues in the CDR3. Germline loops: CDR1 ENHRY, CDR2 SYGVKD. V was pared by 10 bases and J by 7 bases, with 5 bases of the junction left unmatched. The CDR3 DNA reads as TGTGCCAGCCGGGACAGGGCTGAGCAGTACTTC. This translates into CASRDRAEQYF.

In nucleotides, the CDR3 is TGTGCCAGCAGCTCCCGGGGCGGGGACTACGAGCAGTACTTC. Protein sequence: CASSSRGGDYEQYF. The rearrangement uses TRBV7-9 and TRBJ2-7; a weak D match, TRBD2 (6 bases). V was clipped by 4 bases and J by 3 bases, with 13 bases between them. CDR3 length: 14 amino acids. Germline V CDR1 and CDR2: SEHNR, FQNEAQ (reference sequence).

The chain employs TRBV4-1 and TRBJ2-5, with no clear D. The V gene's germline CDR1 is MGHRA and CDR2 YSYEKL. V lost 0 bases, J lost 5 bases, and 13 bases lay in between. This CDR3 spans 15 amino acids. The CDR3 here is CASSQESLVWETQYF. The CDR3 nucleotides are TGCGCCAGCAGCCAAGAATCATTAGTATGGGAGACCCAGTACTTC.

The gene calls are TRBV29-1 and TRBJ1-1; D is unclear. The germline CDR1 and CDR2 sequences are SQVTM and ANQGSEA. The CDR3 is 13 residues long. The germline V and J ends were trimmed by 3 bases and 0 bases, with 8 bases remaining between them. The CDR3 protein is CSVDEGMNTEAFF. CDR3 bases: TGCAGCGTTGACGAGGGCATGAACACTGAAGCTTTCTTT. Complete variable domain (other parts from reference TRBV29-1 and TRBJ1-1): SAVISQKPSRDICQRGTSLTIQCQVDSQVTMMFWYRQQPGQSLTLIATANQGSEATYESGFVIDKFPISRPNLTFSTLTVSNMSPEDSSIYLCSVDEGMNTEAFFGQGTRLTVV.

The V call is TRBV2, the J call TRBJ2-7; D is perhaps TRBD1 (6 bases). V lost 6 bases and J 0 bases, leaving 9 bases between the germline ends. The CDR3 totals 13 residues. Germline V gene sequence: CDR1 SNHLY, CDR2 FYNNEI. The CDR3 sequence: CASSGRGSYEQYF. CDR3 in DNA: TGTGCCAGCAGCGGCAGGGGCTCCTACGAGCAGTACTTC.